The text below deals with one TCR beta chain. The antigen remains unidentified. This specimen belongs to a study of early T cells in non-severe SARS-CoV-2 infection. Whole-study context: The sequenced material was bulk RNA from unsorted whole blood, and its chains were unpaired. Study-level findings and limits: Lookups in VDJdb leaned toward anti-spike CD8 responses and missed private and CD4 specificities.

Individual cDNA molecules were tagged with unique molecular identifiers. TCRdb used MiXCR to reprocess the 5' RACE reads, holding one entry per CDR3 protein. The table includes around 76,000 distinct CDR3 sequences, 11% detected once. The clonotype comes from an adult who was a healthcare worker with PCR-confirmed SARS-CoV-2 infection or an uninfected control (not recorded which). The sequencing sample was made of whole blood.

CDR3 nucleotides: TGTGCCAGCGATACGGGCAGGGGCTACAATGAGCAGTTCTTC. Residues: CASDTGRGYNEQFF. The chain carries TRBV6-2 or TRBV6-3 and TRBJ2-1, with a possible D match to TRBD1 (6 bases). The V gene's germline CDR1 is MNHEY and CDR2 SVGEGT. The CDR3 length is 14 residues. V was clipped by 8 bases and J by 3 bases, with 14 bases between them.